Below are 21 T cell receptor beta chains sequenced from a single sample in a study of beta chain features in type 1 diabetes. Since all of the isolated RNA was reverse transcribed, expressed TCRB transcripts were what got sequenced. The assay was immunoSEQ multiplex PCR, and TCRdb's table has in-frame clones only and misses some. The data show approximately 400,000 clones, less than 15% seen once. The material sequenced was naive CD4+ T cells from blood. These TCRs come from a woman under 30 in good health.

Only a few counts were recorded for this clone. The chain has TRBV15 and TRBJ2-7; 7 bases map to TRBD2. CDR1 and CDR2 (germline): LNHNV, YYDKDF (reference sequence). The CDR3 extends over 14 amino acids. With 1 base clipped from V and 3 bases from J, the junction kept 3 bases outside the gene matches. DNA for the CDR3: TGTGCCACCAGCAGAGGCGGGAGATTCTACGAGCAGTACTTC. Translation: CATSRGGRFYEQYF.

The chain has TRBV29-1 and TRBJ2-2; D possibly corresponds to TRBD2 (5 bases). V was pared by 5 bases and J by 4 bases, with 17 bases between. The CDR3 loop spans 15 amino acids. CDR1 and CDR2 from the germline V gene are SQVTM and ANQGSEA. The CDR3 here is CSVLAGGGSTGELFF. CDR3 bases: TGCAGCGTTCTTGCCGGCGGAGGTTCCACCGGGGAGCTGTTTTTT.

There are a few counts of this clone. The CDR3 nucleotides read TGTGCCAGCAGTAAAGCGGGACCCCTGAGGGGCGAGCAGTACTTC. Its protein product is CASSKAGPLRGEQYF. V usage is TRBV9 and J usage is TRBJ2-7; 7 bases are a match to TRBD2. The CDR3 totals 15 residues. Germline values: CDR1 SGDLS, CDR2 YYNGEE. V lost 5 bases and J lost 6; bases outside the gene matches: 14.

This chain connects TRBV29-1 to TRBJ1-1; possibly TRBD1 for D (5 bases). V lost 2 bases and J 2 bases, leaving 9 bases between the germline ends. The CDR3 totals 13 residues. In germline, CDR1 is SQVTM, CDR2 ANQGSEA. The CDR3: CSVERGLNTEAFF. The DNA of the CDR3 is TGCAGCGTTGAAAGGGGACTCAACACTGAAGCTTTCTTT.

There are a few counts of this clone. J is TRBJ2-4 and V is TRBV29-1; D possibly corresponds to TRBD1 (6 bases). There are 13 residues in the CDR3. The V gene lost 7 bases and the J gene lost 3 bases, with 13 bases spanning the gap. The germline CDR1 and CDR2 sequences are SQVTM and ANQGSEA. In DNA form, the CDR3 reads TGCAGCGCCAACAGGGTCGACAAAAACATTCAGTACTTC. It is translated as CSANRVDKNIQYF.

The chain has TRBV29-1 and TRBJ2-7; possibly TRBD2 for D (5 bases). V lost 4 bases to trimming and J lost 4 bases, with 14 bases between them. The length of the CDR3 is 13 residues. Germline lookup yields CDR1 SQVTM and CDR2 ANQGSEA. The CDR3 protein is CSVAGRRNYEQYF. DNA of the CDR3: TGCAGCGTTGCTGGGAGAAGGAATTACGAGCAGTACTTC.

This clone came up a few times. The CDR3 sequence: CSAAPQVGYTF. CDR3 DNA: TGCAGTGCTGCCCCACAGGTGGGCTACACCTTC. This chain joins TRBV20-1 and TRBJ1-2; tentative D call: TRBD1 (5 bases). From germline, CDR1 is DFQATT and CDR2 SNEGSKA (reference sequence). Deletions cut 5 bases from V and 8 bases from J, with 12 bases between. The CDR3 has 11 residues.

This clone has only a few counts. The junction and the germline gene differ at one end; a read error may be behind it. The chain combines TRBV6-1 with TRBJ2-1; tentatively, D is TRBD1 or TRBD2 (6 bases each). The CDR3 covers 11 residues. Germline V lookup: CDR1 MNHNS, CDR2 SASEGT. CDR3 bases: TGTGCCAGCACTGAAGGGGGGCGGCAGTTCTTC. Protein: CASTEGGRQFF.

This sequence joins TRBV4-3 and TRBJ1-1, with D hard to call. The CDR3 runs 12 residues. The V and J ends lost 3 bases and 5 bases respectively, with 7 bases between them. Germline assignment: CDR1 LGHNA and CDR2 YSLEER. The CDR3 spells CASSQTGTEAFF. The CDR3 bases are TGCGCCAGCAGCCAGACCGGGACTGAAGCTTTCTTT.

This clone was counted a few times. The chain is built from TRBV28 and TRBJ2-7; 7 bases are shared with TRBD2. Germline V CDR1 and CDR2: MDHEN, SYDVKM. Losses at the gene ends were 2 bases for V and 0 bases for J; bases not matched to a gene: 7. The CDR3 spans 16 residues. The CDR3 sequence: CASSLTVSGASYEQYF. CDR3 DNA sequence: TGTGCCAGCAGTTTAACCGTCAGCGGGGCCTCCTACGAGCAGTACTTC.

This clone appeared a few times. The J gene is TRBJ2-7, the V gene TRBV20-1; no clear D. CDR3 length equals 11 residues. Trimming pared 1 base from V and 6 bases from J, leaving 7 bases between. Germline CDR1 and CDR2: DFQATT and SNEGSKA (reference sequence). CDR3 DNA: TGCAGTGCTAGAGTTCCTAGCGAGCAGTACTTC. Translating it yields CSARVPSEQYF.

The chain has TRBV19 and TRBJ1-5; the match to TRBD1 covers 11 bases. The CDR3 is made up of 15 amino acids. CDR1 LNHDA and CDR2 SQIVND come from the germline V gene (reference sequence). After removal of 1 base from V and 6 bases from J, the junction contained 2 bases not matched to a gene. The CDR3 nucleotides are TGTGCCAGTAGTATAGGGGGACAGGGGGGTCAGCCCCAGCATTTT. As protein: CASSIGGQGGQPQHF.

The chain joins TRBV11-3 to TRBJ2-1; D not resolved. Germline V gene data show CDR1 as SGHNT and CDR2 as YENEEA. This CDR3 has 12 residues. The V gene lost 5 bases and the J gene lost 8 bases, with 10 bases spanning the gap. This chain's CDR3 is CASSDGRDEQFF. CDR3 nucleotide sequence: TGTGCCAGCAGCGATGGTCGGGATGAGCAGTTCTTC.

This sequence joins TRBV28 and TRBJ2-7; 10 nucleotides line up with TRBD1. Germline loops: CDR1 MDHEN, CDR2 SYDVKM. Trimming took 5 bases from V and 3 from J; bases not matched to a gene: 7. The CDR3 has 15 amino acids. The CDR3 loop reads CASSAGTGVDYEQYF. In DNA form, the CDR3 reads TGTGCCAGCAGTGCCGGGACAGGGGTAGACTACGAGCAGTACTTC.

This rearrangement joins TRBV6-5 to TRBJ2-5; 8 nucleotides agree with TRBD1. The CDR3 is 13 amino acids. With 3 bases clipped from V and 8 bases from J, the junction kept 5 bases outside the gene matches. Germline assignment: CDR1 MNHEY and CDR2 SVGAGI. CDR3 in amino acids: CASSYGTGATQYF. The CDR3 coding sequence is TGTGCCAGCAGTTATGGGACAGGCGCAACCCAGTACTTC.

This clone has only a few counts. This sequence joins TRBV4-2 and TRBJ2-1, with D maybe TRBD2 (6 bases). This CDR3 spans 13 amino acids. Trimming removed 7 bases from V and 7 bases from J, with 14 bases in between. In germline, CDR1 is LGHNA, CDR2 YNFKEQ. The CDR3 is CASNGPGGNEQFF. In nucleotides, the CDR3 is TGTGCCAGCAACGGACCCGGAGGGAATGAGCAGTTCTTC.

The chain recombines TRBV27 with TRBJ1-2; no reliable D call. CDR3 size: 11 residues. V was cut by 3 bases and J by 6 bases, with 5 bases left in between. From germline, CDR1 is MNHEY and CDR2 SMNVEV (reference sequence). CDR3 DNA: TGTGCCAGCAGTTTGTTCGATGGCTACACCTTC. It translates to CASSLFDGYTF.

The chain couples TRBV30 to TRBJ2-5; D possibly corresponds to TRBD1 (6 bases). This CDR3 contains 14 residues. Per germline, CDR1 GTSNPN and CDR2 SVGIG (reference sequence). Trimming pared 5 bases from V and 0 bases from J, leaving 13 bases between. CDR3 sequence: CAWGGPGYQETQYF. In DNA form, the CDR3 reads TGTGCCTGGGGGGGCCCGGGATACCAAGAGACCCAGTACTTC.

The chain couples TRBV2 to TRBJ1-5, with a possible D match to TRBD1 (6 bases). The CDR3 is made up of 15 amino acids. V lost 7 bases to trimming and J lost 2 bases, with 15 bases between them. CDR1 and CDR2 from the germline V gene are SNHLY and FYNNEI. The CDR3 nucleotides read TGTGCCAGCAATCGACAGGCTGGGCGCAATCAGCCCCAGCATTTT. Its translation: CASNRQAGRNQPQHF.

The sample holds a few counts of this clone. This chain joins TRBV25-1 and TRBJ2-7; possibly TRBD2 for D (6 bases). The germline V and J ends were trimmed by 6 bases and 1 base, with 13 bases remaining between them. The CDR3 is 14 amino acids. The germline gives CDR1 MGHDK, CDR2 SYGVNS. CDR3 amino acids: CASSVAAVSYEQYF. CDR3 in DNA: TGTGCCAGCAGCGTAGCGGCAGTATCCTACGAGCAGTACTTC.

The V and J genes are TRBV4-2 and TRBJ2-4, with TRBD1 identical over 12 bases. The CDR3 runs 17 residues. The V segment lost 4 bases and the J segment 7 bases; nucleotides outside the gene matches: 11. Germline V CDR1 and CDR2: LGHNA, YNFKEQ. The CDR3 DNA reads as TGTGCCAGCAGCCCCGGGACAGGGGGCTTGGAGTTGAACATTCAGTACTTC. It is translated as CASSPGTGGLELNIQYF.